The 27 T cell receptor beta chains below come from one sample, sequenced in a study of blood T cell repertoires in COVID-19. Assay: immunoSEQ multiplex PCR; the TCRdb copy retains only in-frame clones and omits some. This table holds about 190,000 clones, approximately 79% found once. Specimen: peripheral blood. The receptors here all came from a man aged 55 to 69 with active or convalescent COVID-19.

The V and J genes are TRBV6-5 and TRBJ1-1; TRBD1 is a possible D gene (5 bases). Trimming left V 5 bases short and J 1 base short, with 14 bases between. Germline lookup yields CDR1 MNHEY and CDR2 SVGAGI. The CDR3 covers 15 residues. The CDR3 region is CASSQSDRQNTEAFF. CDR3 bases: TGTGCCAGCAGTCAAAGTGACAGACAGAACACTGAAGCTTTCTTT.

The rearrangement joins TRBV6-1 to TRBJ2-1, with 8 bases that match TRBD1. The CDR3 has 14 residues. V lost 2 bases to trimming and J lost 5 bases; unmatched junction nucleotides: 2. The V gene's germline CDR1 is MNHNS and CDR2 SASEGT. CDR3 in DNA: TGTGCCAGCAGTGAACGGACAGGGAACAATGAGCAGTTCTTC. It translates to CASSERTGNNEQFF.

The CDR3 here is CASSLLAGSYEQYF. The CDR3 region has the DNA TGTGCCAGCAGCCTACTAGCAGGCTCCTACGAGCAGTACTTC. The J gene is TRBJ2-7, the V gene TRBV7-2; D may be TRBD2 (6 bases). The germline V and J ends were trimmed by 5 bases and 0 bases, with 11 bases remaining between them. Germline V lookup: CDR1 SGHTA, CDR2 FQGNSA. CDR3 size: 14 residues. The full variable domain, completed using reference TRBV7-2 and TRBJ2-7, is GAGVSQSPSNKVTEKGKDVELRCDPISGHTALYWYRQSLGQGLEFLIYFQGNSAPDKSGLPSDRFSAERTGGSVSTLTIQRTQQEDSAVYLCASSLLAGSYEQYFGPGTRLTVT.

The chain employs TRBV19 and TRBJ2-2; no clear D. CDR3 length equals 14 residues. Trimming stripped 1 base from V and 7 bases from J, with 10 bases between. Germline lookup yields CDR1 LNHDA and CDR2 SQIVND (reference sequence). Written as DNA, the CDR3 is TGTGCCAGTAGTATAGGACTCCCGGACGGGGAGCTGTTTTTT. The encoded protein is CASSIGLPDGELFF.

The chain employs TRBV5-1 and TRBJ2-5; D remains ambiguous. Trimming shortened V by 0 bases and J by 5 bases, and 8 bases separated the two germline ends. Germline values: CDR1 SGHRS, CDR2 YFSETQ. The CDR3 contains 13 residues. For the CDR3, the DNA is TGCGCCAGCAGCTTGGGGGCAGGTGAGACCCAGTACTTC. Protein product: CASSLGAGETQYF.

This sequence joins TRBV4-2 and TRBJ2-2; 7 bases map to TRBD2. This CDR3 has 15 residues. CDR1 LGHNA and CDR2 YNFKEQ come from the germline V gene. V was pared by 4 bases and J by 6 bases, with 8 bases of the junction left unmatched. The CDR3 DNA is TGTGCCAGCAGCCCCGGGACTATGGTTGCCGGGGAGCTGTTTTTT. This encodes CASSPGTMVAGELFF.

A few counts support this clone. The genes are TRBV19 and TRBJ1-2; possibly TRBD1 for D (5 bases). Germline CDR1 LNHDA, CDR2 SQIVND (reference sequence). CDR3 size: 14 residues. V was clipped by 3 bases and J by 2 bases, with 10 bases between them. The CDR3 sequence is CASSIPGQNYGYTF. The CDR3, as DNA: TGTGCCAGTAGTATCCCAGGACAAAACTATGGCTACACCTTC.

This clone was found once. The rearrangement joins TRBV5-6 to TRBJ1-5, with D uncertain. The germline CDR1 and CDR2 sequences are SGHDT and YYEEEE. The CDR3 is 15 amino acids. V was pared by 1 base and J by 1 base, with 9 bases between. The CDR3 here is CASSLWQASNQPQHF. The CDR3 DNA is TGTGCCAGCAGCTTGTGGCAGGCGAGCAATCAGCCCCAGCATTTT.

The J gene is TRBJ2-7, the V gene TRBV4-2, with 16 bases lining up with TRBD2. Germline loops: CDR1 LGHNA, CDR2 YNFKEQ. This CDR3 has 17 amino acids. Losses at the gene ends were 4 bases for V and 5 bases for J; bases not matched to a gene: 8. The CDR3 here is CASSPTGLAGGGNEQYF. CDR3 in DNA: TGTGCCAGCAGCCCAACGGGACTAGCGGGAGGGGGCAACGAGCAGTACTTC.

The chain joins TRBV5-6 to TRBJ2-7; 7 bases line up with TRBD1. V shed 4 bases, J shed 2 bases, and the junction held 6 bases outside the gene matches. CDR3 size: 14 residues. CDR1 and CDR2 from the germline V gene are SGHDT and YYEEEE. DNA for the CDR3: TGTGCCAGCAGCCAGGACAGGAGGCCCTACGAGCAGTACTTC. It is translated as CASSQDRRPYEQYF.

The chain is built from TRBV18 and TRBJ2-2; 8 bases agree with TRBD1. The CDR3 spans 13 residues. Germline V gives CDR1 KGHSH, CDR2 LQKENI. The V gene end was trimmed by 5 bases and the J gene end by 6 bases; junction bases not matched to a gene: 2. The CDR3 nucleotides read TGTGCCAGCTCATCACAGGGGGCCGGGGAGCTGTTTTTT. Amino acid sequence: CASSSQGAGELFF.

The J gene is TRBJ1-3, the V gene TRBV18; D may be TRBD1 (6 bases). From germline, CDR1 is KGHSH and CDR2 LQKENI. V shed 3 bases and J shed 0 bases, with 21 bases lying between them. This CDR3 is built from 19 residues. The CDR3 here is CASSPKRGGDLISGNTIYF. CDR3 sequence (DNA): TGTGCCAGCTCACCCAAAAGAGGGGGGGACTTGATCTCTGGAAACACCATATATTTT. The full variable domain, completed using reference TRBV18 and TRBJ1-3, is NAGVMQNPRHLVRRRGQEARLRCSPMKGHSHVYWYRQLPEEGLKFMVYLQKENIIDESGMPKERFSAEFPKEGPSILRIQQVVRGDSAAYFCASSPKRGGDLISGNTIYFGEGSWLTVV.

This CDR3 is CASSTGQVRGYTF. The CDR3 DNA follows: TGTGCCAGTAGTACCGGACAGGTTCGAGGCTACACCTTC. This chain joins TRBV19 and TRBJ1-2; 7 positions agree with TRBD1. The germline CDR1 and CDR2 sequences are LNHDA and SQIVND (reference sequence). J gave up 8 bases and V 4 bases, and 7 bases lay outside the gene matches. The CDR3 consists of 13 residues.

The V call is TRBV19, the J call TRBJ2-3, with TRBD1 as a possible D gene (6 bases). Germline V gene lookup returns CDR1 LNHDA and CDR2 SQIVND (reference sequence). The V end was cut by 4 bases, the J end by 2 bases, with 16 bases between. The CDR3 extends over 16 amino acids. The CDR3 bases are TGTGCCAGTAGTAGCCGGCGGACAGCCCTCACAGATACGCAGTATTTT. It yields the protein CASSSRRTALTDTQYF.

In its sample, this clone was seen once. The gene calls are TRBV20-1 and TRBJ1-1, with unresolved D. The CDR3 is made up of 12 amino acids. CDR1 is DFQATT, CDR2 SNEGSKA, per germline (reference sequence). Trimming took off 3 bases at V and 1 base at J, with 6 bases between the two ends. The CDR3 DNA reads TGCAGTGCTAGTCCCGGGAACACTGAAGCTTTCTTT. Its translation is CSASPGNTEAFF.

J is TRBJ1-2 and V is TRBV6-5, with 10 positions matching TRBD1. CDR3 size: 14 residues. Per the germline V gene, CDR1 is MNHEY and CDR2 is SVGAGI. The V segment lost 2 bases and the J segment 6 bases; nucleotides outside the gene matches: 3. The CDR3: CASSYDGQGDGYTF. CDR3 DNA: TGTGCCAGCAGTTACGACGGACAGGGGGATGGCTACACCTTC.

V is TRBV4-2 and J is TRBJ2-1; TRBD1 is a possible D gene (5 bases). V lost 0 bases, J lost 10 bases, and 10 bases lay in between. This CDR3 comprises 13 residues. Looked up from germline, CDR1 is LGHNA and CDR2 is YNFKEQ. The CDR3, as DNA: TGTGCCAGCAGCCAAGATCGACAGCGCGAGCAGTTCTTC. Translation: CASSQDRQREQFF.

This clone was seen more than once but under ten times. The sample has other DNA sequences that encode this CDR3 too. The chain has TRBV19 and TRBJ2-5, with TRBD2 as a possible D gene (5 bases). V lost 4 bases, J lost 4 bases, and 16 bases lay in between. Germline CDR1 reads LNHDA; CDR2 reads SQIVND (reference sequence). The CDR3 has 15 residues. The CDR3 protein is CASSTSTGWGETQYF. The CDR3 DNA is TGTGCCAGTAGTACCAGTACGGGGTGGGGAGAGACCCAGTACTTC.

This sequence joins TRBV11-2 and TRBJ2-3; TRBD2 matches 11 bases. The CDR3 extends over 17 amino acids. The germline gives CDR1 SGHAT, CDR2 FQNNGV. The V gene end was trimmed by 4 bases and the J gene end by 2 bases; junction bases not matched to a gene: 8. CDR3 loop: CASSYLGLAELTDTQYF. The CDR3 bases are TGTGCCAGCAGCTACCTGGGACTAGCGGAACTCACAGATACGCAGTATTTT.

The count of this clone is one. The chain joins TRBV25-1 to TRBJ1-2; D gene uncertain. The V end lost 8 bases, the J end lost 7 bases, and 17 bases lay between the germline ends. The germline V gene encodes CDR1 MGHDK and CDR2 SYGVNS. CDR3 length: 13 amino acids. The CDR3 region has the DNA TGTGCCAGCCAGTGGGCGGGCCGAGGTGGCTACACCTTC. It encodes CASQWAGRGGYTF.

The V and J genes are TRBV9 and TRBJ1-1; no reliable D call. Germline V gene lookup returns CDR1 SGDLS and CDR2 YYNGEE. V dropped 0 bases and J dropped 1 base, with 10 bases sitting between them. CDR3 length: 15 amino acids. The CDR3 protein is CASSVGHSRNTEAFF. In DNA form, the CDR3 reads TGTGCCAGCAGCGTAGGACACTCGAGGAACACTGAAGCTTTCTTT.

The chain is built from TRBV6-5 and TRBJ1-1; maybe TRBD1 (6 bases). V was shortened by 8 bases and J by 2 bases, with 15 bases between the two germline ends. The CDR3 has 14 amino acids. CDR1 and CDR2 (germline): MNHEY, SVGAGI. In nucleotides, the CDR3 is TGTGCCAGCGCCAGAACAGGGCCCAACACTGAAGCTTTCTTT. Its protein product is CASARTGPNTEAFF.

About this clone: Sequence at one end of the junction differs from germline and may be a read error. This rearrangement joins TRBV4-1 to TRBJ2-3; 14 bases line up with TRBD2. Germline CDR1 and CDR2: MGHRA and YSYEKL. There are 16 residues in the CDR3. CDR3 nucleotide sequence: TGCGCCAGCAGACAAGGTCGGACTAGCGGGAGGGATACGCAGTATTTT. Translation: CASRQGRTSGRDTQYF.

J is TRBJ1-5 and V is TRBV21-1. TRBV21-1 is described as a pseudogene. CDR3 length equals 18 residues. The CDR3 reads CASSKARGLLYSNQPQHF. The CDR3, as DNA: TGTGCCAGCAGCAAAGCGCGGGGACTCCTTTATAGCAATCAGCCCCAGCATTTT.

This clone appeared once. The chain joins TRBV3-1 (or the pseudogene TRBV3-2) to TRBJ2-5; D is ambiguous. The germline V and J ends were trimmed by 0 bases and 5 bases, with 13 bases remaining between them. The CDR3 extends over 15 amino acids. CDR1 is LGHDT, CDR2 YNNKEL, per germline (reference sequence). The DNA for the CDR3 is TGTGCCAGCAGCCAAGAAAGTAGATCCCTCGAGACCCAGTACTTC. It codes for CASSQESRSLETQYF.

The J gene is TRBJ1-1, the V gene TRBV3-1 (or the pseudogene TRBV3-2), with TRBD1 matching 11 bases. The CDR3 has 14 amino acids. Germline values: CDR1 LGHDT, CDR2 YNNKEL (reference sequence). The V segment lost 4 bases and the J segment 6 bases; nucleotides outside the gene matches: 4. The CDR3 region has the DNA TGTGCCAGCAGCCGAAGGACAGGGGGCTCTGAAGCTTTCTTT. It yields the protein CASSRRTGGSEAFF.

The CDR3 sequence: CASSALGSGRLGGELFF. The CDR3 coding sequence is TGTGCCAGCAGCGCCTTGGGGAGCGGGAGGCTCGGCGGGGAGCTGTTTTTT. This chain joins TRBV7-9 and TRBJ2-2; the match to TRBD2 covers 9 bases. Germline CDR1 and CDR2: SEHNR and FQNEAQ (reference sequence). The CDR3 length is 17 residues. V was pared by 5 bases and J by 7 bases, with 14 bases of the junction left unmatched.